The 23 T cell receptor beta chains below were found in one sample sequenced in a study of cytomegalovirus exposure and HLA in healthy donors. PCR employed 60 Vbeta and 13 Jbeta primers. Sequenced by immunoSEQ multiplex PCR; TCRdb stores in-frame clones only, minus some. The sample consists of about 160,000 clones, about 80% of them appearing once. The sequenced material came from PBMCs. These receptors came from a man younger than 35 in good health and CMV-seropositive.

The chain couples TRBV7-8 to TRBJ2-7, with 9 bases matching TRBD2. From germline, CDR1 is SGHVS and CDR2 FQNEAQ. CDR3 length equals 16 residues. V lost 0 bases and J lost 2; bases outside the gene matches: 5. CDR3: CASSLASGGLTYEQYF. CDR3 nucleotides: TGTGCCAGCAGCTTAGCTAGCGGGGGCCTTACCTACGAGCAGTACTTC. Based on the CDR3 plus reference TRBV7-8 and TRBJ2-7, the full variable domain is GAGVSQSPRYKVAKRGQDVALRCDPISGHVSLFWYQQALGQGPEFLTYFQNEAQLDKSGLPSDRFFAERPEGSVSTLKIQRTQQEDSAVYLCASSLASGGLTYEQYFGPGTRLTVT.

V and J are TRBV4-2 and TRBJ2-3; TRBD2 matches at 9 bases. V gave up 2 bases and J gave up 3 bases; unmatched junction bases: 9. Germline CDR1 is LGHNA and CDR2 is YNFKEQ. The CDR3 is made up of 17 amino acids. The CDR3 coding sequence is TGTGCCAGCAGCCAACAATTAGCGGGAGCAGGGACAGATACGCAGTATTTT. Translation gives CASSQQLAGAGTDTQYF.

Notes on this clone: Other nucleotide sequences from this sample produce the same CDR3. The chain employs TRBV5-5 and TRBJ1-1; D possibly corresponds to TRBD1 (5 bases). The CDR3 consists of 13 residues. Trimming cost V 1 base and J 1 base, with 5 bases left between them. CDR1 is SGHKS, CDR2 YYEKEE, per germline (reference sequence). The CDR3 DNA follows: TGTGCCAGCAGCTTGACAGGGAACACTGAAGCTTTCTTT. It encodes CASSLTGNTEAFF.

The V call is TRBV14, the J call TRBJ2-7; maybe TRBD1 (6 bases). The germline V and J ends were trimmed by 2 bases and 5 bases, with 13 bases remaining between them. There are 14 residues in the CDR3. Germline V gives CDR1 SGHDN, CDR2 FVKESK. DNA of the CDR3: TGTGCCAGCAGCCAAAGGGACACTGGGCACGAGCAGTACTTC. It translates to CASSQRDTGHEQYF.

The V call is TRBV7-9, the J call TRBJ2-7; weak D call: TRBD2 (6 bases). V was trimmed by 1 base and J by 4 bases, leaving 8 bases between them. CDR1 SEHNR and CDR2 FQNEAQ come from the germline V gene (reference sequence). The CDR3 runs to 13 residues. CDR3: CASSLGGVYEQYF. CDR3 DNA sequence: TGTGCCAGCAGCTTAGGCGGGGTATACGAGCAGTACTTC.

V and J are TRBV27 and TRBJ2-7, with TRBD2 matching 12 bases. Germline CDR1 is MNHEY and CDR2 is SMNVEV (reference sequence). The junction had 4 bases not matched to a gene; V was cut back by 5 bases and J by 2 bases. This CDR3 is built from 15 residues. The CDR3 sequence is CASSPTSGSTYEQYF. In nucleotides, the CDR3 is TGTGCCAGCAGTCCGACTAGCGGGAGTACCTACGAGCAGTACTTC.

The chain couples TRBV9 to TRBJ2-3; 9 positions agree with TRBD2. The CDR3 has 18 amino acids. Unmatched junction bases numbered 10, after V lost 0 bases and J lost 2 bases. Germline CDR1 SGDLS, CDR2 YYNGEE. The CDR3 protein is CASSVEVRASGNTDTQYF. CDR3 DNA: TGTGCCAGCAGCGTAGAGGTACGGGCTAGCGGGAACACAGATACGCAGTATTTT.

The chain is built from TRBV28 and TRBJ1-1; tentative D call: TRBD1 (5 bases). V lost 10 bases, J lost 5 bases, and 14 bases lay in between. The CDR3 has 12 amino acids. CDR1 and CDR2 (germline): MDHEN, SYDVKM. The CDR3, as DNA: TGTGCCACATCGTGGAGGGGAACTGAAGCTTTCTTT. Its translation: CATSWRGTEAFF.

The DNA of the CDR3 is TGTGCCAGCAGTGTCTTGCAGGGGGCGGGGGATGAAAAACTGTTTTTT. This encodes CASSVLQGAGDEKLFF. This sequence joins TRBV6-1 and TRBJ1-4; 8 bases are shared with TRBD1. Losses at the gene ends were 4 bases for V and 6 bases for J; bases not matched to a gene: 10. This CDR3 comprises 16 residues. Germline CDR1 and CDR2: MNHNS and SASEGT.

V and J are TRBV10-3 and TRBJ2-5; 9 bases match TRBD1. This CDR3 spans 16 amino acids. The V gene's germline CDR1 is ENHRY and CDR2 SYGVKD. Unmatched junction bases numbered 12, after V lost 5 bases and J lost 5 bases. CDR3 DNA sequence: TGTGCCATCAGTTCCGGGACAGGGTTTGTTATCGAGACCCAGTACTTC. This translates into CAISSGTGFVIETQYF.

The chain employs TRBV6-1 and TRBJ1-2; D is unclear. The CDR3 runs 13 residues. Germline CDR1 is MNHNS and CDR2 is SASEGT. V was trimmed by 7 bases and J by 5 bases, leaving 14 bases between them. CDR3 in DNA: TGTGCCAGCAAACCGTCTGGCCAGTATGGCTACACCTTC. This encodes CASKPSGQYGYTF.

This clone was detected only a few times. V gene TRBV19 combines with J gene TRBJ1-1; D is unclear. Trimming pared 3 bases from V and 1 base from J, leaving 9 bases between. This CDR3 contains 14 residues. Germline V gives CDR1 LNHDA, CDR2 SQIVND (reference sequence). CDR3 amino acids: CASSISRKNTEAFF. The CDR3 DNA reads TGTGCCAGTAGTATTTCGCGGAAGAACACTGAAGCTTTCTTT.

The chain links TRBV5-1 to TRBJ1-4; D perhaps matches TRBD1 (6 bases). The CDR3 consists of 15 residues. From germline, CDR1 is SGHRS and CDR2 YFSETQ. Deletions cut 3 bases from V and 7 bases from J, with 16 bases between. The CDR3 DNA reads as TGCGCCAGCAGCTCTACACTGACAGGACGTGAAAAACTGTTTTTT. The encoded protein is CASSSTLTGREKLFF.

This clone was seen only once. V gene TRBV29-1 combines with J gene TRBJ2-7, with D perhaps TRBD2 (6 bases). CDR1 SQVTM and CDR2 ANQGSEA come from the germline V gene. The V end was cut by 8 bases, the J end by 0 bases, with 14 bases between. The CDR3 covers 13 residues. CDR3 amino acids: CSFFSRGSYEQYF. In DNA, the CDR3 is TGCAGCTTTTTCTCGCGGGGCTCCTACGAGCAGTACTTC.

The J gene is TRBJ2-1, the V gene TRBV29-1; tentative D call: TRBD2 (5 bases). The CDR3 covers 10 residues. V was trimmed by 5 bases and J by 10 bases, leaving 9 bases between them. CDR1 and CDR2 (germline): SQVTM, ANQGSEA. The CDR3 nucleotides read TGCAGCGTTCAGAGCGGAGAGCAGTTCTTC. Amino acid sequence: CSVQSGEQFF.

The CDR3 DNA is TGTGCCAGCAGGAGGGGACAGCCGAACACTGAAGCTTTCTTT. Translation: CASRRGQPNTEAFF. This chain connects TRBV5-5 to TRBJ1-1; 7 bases fit TRBD1. Germline-derived CDR1 and CDR2 are SGHKS and YYEKEE (reference sequence). CDR3 size: 14 residues. The junction had 5 bases not matched to a gene; V was cut back by 5 bases and J by 1 base.

This clone has a single count. The chain combines TRBV13 with TRBJ2-7; TRBD1 aligns across 7 bases. The CDR3 runs 16 residues. V lost 5 bases and J lost 1; bases outside the gene matches: 11. The V gene's germline CDR1 is PRHDT and CDR2 FYEKMQ (reference sequence). Here the CDR3 DNA reads TGTGCCAGCAGCCTCCGAGGGGGCGGCGGTTCCTACGAGCAGTACTTC. Its translation: CASSLRGGGGSYEQYF. Complete variable domain (other parts from reference TRBV13 and TRBJ2-7): AAGVIQSPRHLIKEKRETATLKCYPIPRHDTVYWYQQGPGQDPQFLISFYEKMQSDKGSIPDRFSAQQFSDYHSELNMSSLELGDSALYFCASSLRGGGGSYEQYFGPGTRLTVT.

The sample holds a few counts of this clone. The chain carries TRBV9 and TRBJ2-4; possibly TRBD2 for D (7 bases). The CDR3 covers 13 residues. V was clipped by 3 bases and J by 6 bases, with 10 bases between them. CDR1 SGDLS and CDR2 YYNGEE come from the germline V gene. The CDR3 DNA reads TGTGCCAGCAGCGGGGGGGGCGGAAACATTCAGTACTTC. Amino acids: CASSGGGGNIQYF.

CDR3 DNA sequence: TGTGCCAGCAGCCCCAGAAGCGGAAACTACAATGAGCAGTTCTTC. This encodes CASSPRSGNYNEQFF. The rearrangement uses TRBV7-8 and TRBJ2-1; D might be TRBD2 (5 bases). Trimming stripped 5 bases from V and 3 bases from J, with 14 bases between. This CDR3 is built from 15 residues. Germline V gene data show CDR1 as SGHVS and CDR2 as FQNEAQ. Variable domain in full (rest from reference TRBV7-8 and TRBJ2-1): GAGVSQSPRYKVAKRGQDVALRCDPISGHVSLFWYQQALGQGPEFLTYFQNEAQLDKSGLPSDRFFAERPEGSVSTLKIQRTQQEDSAVYLCASSPRSGNYNEQFFGPGTRLTVL.

This chain uses TRBV4-2 with TRBJ1-5; the D gene is possibly TRBD1 (5 bases). Trimming removed 0 bases from V and 4 bases from J, with 13 bases in between. Germline V CDR1 and CDR2: LGHNA, YNFKEQ. The CDR3 loop spans 16 amino acids. For the CDR3, the DNA is TGTGCCAGCAGCCAAGATGGGGAGGGGAGAAATCAGCCCCAGCATTTT. Its translation: CASSQDGEGRNQPQHF.

This sequence joins TRBV19 and TRBJ1-4; 11 bases align to TRBD1. This CDR3 has 16 residues. The germline CDR1 and CDR2 sequences are LNHDA and SQIVND (reference sequence). V shed 7 bases and J 8 bases; nucleotides not matched to a gene: 12. The CDR3 loop is CASIPSGQGDFEKLFF. In DNA, the CDR3 is TGTGCCAGTATCCCCTCGGGACAGGGGGATTTCGAAAAACTGTTTTTT.

This chain joins TRBV5-4 and TRBJ1-2, with 9 bases lining up with TRBD1. This CDR3 is 16 amino acids long. Germline values: CDR1 SGHNT, CDR2 YYREEE (reference sequence). V shed 1 base, J shed 4 bases, and the junction held 8 bases outside the gene matches. The CDR3 region has the DNA TGTGCCAGCAGCTTGACTCCCGACAGGGGGATCTATGGCTACACCTTC. It codes for CASSLTPDRGIYGYTF.

The rearrangement joins TRBV7-2 to TRBJ1-5; D perhaps matches TRBD1 (5 bases). This CDR3 is built from 15 residues. V dropped 6 bases and J dropped 5 bases, with 17 bases sitting between them. CDR1 and CDR2 (germline): SGHTA, FQGNSA. CDR3 region: CASSYDSGQYQPQHF. In DNA, the CDR3 is TGTGCCAGCAGTTACGACAGTGGGCAGTATCAGCCCCAGCATTTT. The whole variable domain, remainder taken from reference TRBV7-2 and TRBJ1-5, is GAGVSQSPSNKVTEKGKDVELRCDPISGHTALYWYRQSLGQGLEFLIYFQGNSAPDKSGLPSDRFSAERTGGSVSTLTIQRTQQEDSAVYLCASSYDSGQYQPQHFGDGTRLSIL.